This entry lists 15 T cell receptor beta chains sequenced from one sample in a study of T cells after yellow fever vaccination. TCRdb reprocessed the 5' RACE reads with MiXCR, giving one entry per CDR3 protein. The data show 240,000 or so distinct CDR3 sequences, roughly 7.2% seen once. Sequencing was performed on CD4+ T cells sorted from PBMCs, taken 15 days after the yellow fever booster vaccination. These TCRs come from a man younger than 40 who received the YFV17D yellow fever vaccine.

This clonotype was counted between two and nine times. This chain links TRBV20-1 with TRBJ2-4; no reliable D call. CDR1 and CDR2 from the germline V gene are DFQATT and SNEGSKA (reference sequence). Trimming left V 5 bases short and J 0 bases short, with 14 bases between. The CDR3 length is 15 residues. The CDR3 DNA sequence: TGCAGTGCTCTCACGGCGGCTAAAGCCAAAAACATTCAGTACTTC. Protein: CSALTAAKAKNIQYF.

This clonotype was observed a handful of times. The chain joins TRBV5-1 to TRBJ1-4, with D maybe TRBD1 (6 bases). CDR1 is SGHRS and CDR2 is YFSETQ in the germline V gene. The CDR3 is made up of 15 amino acids. Between the trimmed V and J ends, which lost 0 bases and 5 bases, there was a span of 11 bases. The CDR3 is CASSLEGQLNEKLFF. DNA for the CDR3: TGCGCCAGCAGCTTGGAAGGACAGTTAAATGAAAAACTGTTTTTT.

This clonotype came up a few times. The chain uses TRBV3-1 and TRBJ1-2; no clear D gene. From germline, CDR1 is LGHDT and CDR2 YNNKEL (reference sequence). The germline V and J ends were trimmed by 2 bases and 4 bases, with 5 bases remaining between them. The CDR3 loop spans 12 amino acids. The CDR3 DNA reads as TGTGCCAGCAGCCAATCTGTCTATGGCTACACCTTC. It codes for CASSQSVYGYTF.

This clonotype was seen a handful of times. The rearrangement links TRBV29-1 to TRBJ2-5, with 8 bases identical to TRBD2. The CDR3 has 14 residues. V lost 5 bases, J lost 4 bases, and 9 bases stayed unmatched. Looked up from germline, CDR1 is SQVTM and CDR2 is ANQGSEA. CDR3 sequence: CSVTVAGTRETQYF. The DNA for the CDR3 is TGCAGCGTTACAGTAGCGGGGACGCGAGAGACCCAGTACTTC.

V usage is TRBV6-2 or TRBV6-3 and J usage is TRBJ2-7; perhaps TRBD1 as D (5 bases). The CDR3 sequence is 13 residues long. Germline loops: CDR1 MNHEY, CDR2 SVGEGT. V was cut by 5 bases and J by 2 bases, with 10 bases left in between. The DNA for the CDR3 is TGTGCCAGCAGTCCCTGGACAACCTACGAGCAGTACTTC. Translation gives CASSPWTTYEQYF.

This clonotype occurred a few times. This chain joins TRBV11-2 and TRBJ1-1, with 7 bases lining up with TRBD1. This CDR3 has 16 amino acids. V lost 3 bases to trimming and J lost 5 bases; unmatched junction nucleotides: 12. Germline V gene data show CDR1 as SGHAT and CDR2 as FQNNGV. The CDR3 loop reads CASSLELFQGGTEAFF. CDR3 DNA: TGTGCCAGCAGCTTGGAACTATTTCAGGGGGGGACTGAAGCTTTCTTT.

This clonotype occurred a few times. The chain joins TRBV3-1 to TRBJ2-4, with a tentative D call TRBD2 (5 bases). The germline gives CDR1 LGHDT, CDR2 YNNKEL (reference sequence). The CDR3 runs to 12 residues. Trimming removed 4 bases at V and 10 bases at J, with 11 bases between. Here the CDR3 DNA reads TGTGCCAGCAGCCTGCGGGCCGATATTCAGTACTTC. Translation gives CASSLRADIQYF.

This clonotype showed up many times. This chain uses TRBV30 with TRBJ2-1, with D hard to call. This CDR3 is 11 amino acids long. Germline V gene data show CDR1 as GTSNPN and CDR2 as SVGIG (reference sequence). Trimming removed 2 bases at V and 7 bases at J, with 6 bases between. The CDR3: CAWSYSNEQFF. The CDR3 nucleotides read TGTGCCTGGAGTTATTCGAATGAGCAGTTCTTC.

Many counts were recorded for this clonotype. This rearrangement joins TRBV7-9 to TRBJ2-5, with D perhaps TRBD2 (5 bases). Deletions cut 2 bases from V and 5 bases from J, with 15 bases between. The CDR3 spans 15 residues. The V gene's germline CDR1 is SEHNR and CDR2 FQNEAQ (reference sequence). The CDR3 region is CASSLRGLAGETQYF. The DNA for the CDR3 is TGTGCCAGCAGCTTAAGAGGTCTAGCAGGCGAGACCCAGTACTTC.

The genes are TRBV19 and TRBJ2-1; the D is unclear. Deletions cut 0 bases from V and 10 bases from J, with 10 bases between. The CDR3 is 13 residues long. Per the germline V gene, CDR1 is LNHDA and CDR2 is SQIVND (reference sequence). CDR3 region: CASSIDREREQFF. CDR3 nucleotide sequence: TGTGCCAGTAGTATAGATCGAGAACGGGAGCAGTTCTTC.

The rearrangement links TRBV11-2 to TRBJ2-7; D is unresolved. V lost 7 bases, J lost 0 bases, and 13 bases lay in between. The CDR3 has 14 residues. Germline V gives CDR1 SGHAT, CDR2 FQNNGV. The CDR3 reads CASNHGPSSYEQYF. For the CDR3, the DNA is TGTGCCAGCAACCACGGGCCGAGCTCCTACGAGCAGTACTTC.

This clonotype was seen ten or more times. This sequence joins TRBV10-2 and TRBJ2-5, with TRBD2 identical over 9 bases. Germline lookup yields CDR1 WSHSY and CDR2 SAAADI. The junction had 1 base not matched to a gene; V was cut back by 2 bases and J by 6 bases. The CDR3 length is 13 residues. This CDR3 is CASSESGRQTQYF. The CDR3 DNA sequence: TGCGCCAGCAGTGAGAGCGGGAGGCAGACCCAGTACTTC.

Ten or more counts support this clonotype. The chain links TRBV7-2 to TRBJ2-2; possibly TRBD2 for D (5 bases). Looked up from germline, CDR1 is SGHTA and CDR2 is FQGNSA. Deletions cut 3 bases from V and 5 bases from J, with 10 bases between. This CDR3 has 14 residues. CDR3 sequence: CASSFSRETGELFF. The CDR3 DNA reads as TGTGCCAGCAGCTTTTCTCGGGAAACCGGGGAGCTGTTTTTT.

The chain joins TRBV5-1 to TRBJ2-3; 7 positions agree with TRBD1. Unmatched junction bases numbered 9, after V lost 0 bases and J lost 11 bases. The CDR3 length is 14 residues. Germline CDR1 reads SGHRS; CDR2 reads YFSETQ. The CDR3 region is CASSLGTGSWGQYF. The CDR3 DNA reads as TGCGCCAGCAGCTTGGGGACAGGATCCTGGGGGCAGTATTTT.

The J gene is TRBJ2-1, the V gene TRBV6-5; the D is unclear. Germline values: CDR1 MNHEY, CDR2 SVGAGI. CDR3 length: 16 residues. The V and J ends lost 2 bases and 0 bases respectively, with 11 bases between them. CDR3 residues: CASSYGVTSSYNEQFF. The CDR3 DNA reads as TGTGCCAGCAGTTACGGCGTTACGAGCTCCTACAATGAGCAGTTCTTC.